This note documents a single T cell receptor (beta chain) sequence. The V gene's germline CDR1 is SGHRS and CDR2 YFSETQ. This CDR3 region has 15 residues. The ends were cut back, 0 bases at V and 4 bases at J, with 13 bases in the middle. One entry per CDR3 protein results from TCRdb running MiXCR on the 5' RACE reads. The repertoire holds over 60,000 distinct CDR3 sequences, with roughly a tenth as singletons. These data are taken from a study of early T cells in non-severe SARS-CoV-2 infection. The specimen was whole blood, collected at baseline. This chain uses TRBV5-1 with TRBJ1-1; no clear D gene. This TCR was recovered from an adult who was a healthcare worker with PCR-confirmed SARS-CoV-2 infection or an uninfected control (not recorded which). CDR3 sequence reads: CASSLEAGLSTEAFF. CDR3 in DNA: TGCGCCAGCAGCTTGGAGGCGGGCCTTAGCACTGAAGCTTTCTTT.